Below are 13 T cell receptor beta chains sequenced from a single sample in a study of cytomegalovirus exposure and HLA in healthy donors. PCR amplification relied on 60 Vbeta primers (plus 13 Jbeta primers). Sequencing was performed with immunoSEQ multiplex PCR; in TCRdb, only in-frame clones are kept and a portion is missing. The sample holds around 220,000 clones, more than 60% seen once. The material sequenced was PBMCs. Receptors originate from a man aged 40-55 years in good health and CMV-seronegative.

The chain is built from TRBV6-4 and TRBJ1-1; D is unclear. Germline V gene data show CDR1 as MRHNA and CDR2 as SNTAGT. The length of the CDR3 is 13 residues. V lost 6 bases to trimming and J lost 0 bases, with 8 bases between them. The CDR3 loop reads CASREQMNTEAFF. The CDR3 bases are TGTGCCAGCAGAGAACAGATGAACACTGAAGCTTTCTTT.

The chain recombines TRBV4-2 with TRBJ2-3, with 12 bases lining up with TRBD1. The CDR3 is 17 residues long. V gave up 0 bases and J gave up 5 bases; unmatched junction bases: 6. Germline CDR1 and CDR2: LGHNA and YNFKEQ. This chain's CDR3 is CASSQEGTGGAEDTQYF. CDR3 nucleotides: TGTGCCAGCAGCCAAGAAGGGACAGGGGGCGCGGAAGATACGCAGTATTTT.

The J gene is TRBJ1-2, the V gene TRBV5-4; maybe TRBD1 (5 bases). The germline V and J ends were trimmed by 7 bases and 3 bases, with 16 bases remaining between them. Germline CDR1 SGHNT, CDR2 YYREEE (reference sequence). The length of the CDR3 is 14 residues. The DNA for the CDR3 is TGTGCCAGCGGCTGGGGCGGGGGAGACTATGGCTACACCTTC. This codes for CASGWGGGDYGYTF.

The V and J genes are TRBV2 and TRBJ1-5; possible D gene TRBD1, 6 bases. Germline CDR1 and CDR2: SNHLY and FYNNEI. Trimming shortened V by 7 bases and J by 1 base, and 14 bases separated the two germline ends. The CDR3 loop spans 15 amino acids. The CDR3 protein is CASMVTRGSNQPQHF. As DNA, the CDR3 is TGTGCCAGCATGGTTACCAGGGGAAGCAATCAGCCCCAGCATTTT.

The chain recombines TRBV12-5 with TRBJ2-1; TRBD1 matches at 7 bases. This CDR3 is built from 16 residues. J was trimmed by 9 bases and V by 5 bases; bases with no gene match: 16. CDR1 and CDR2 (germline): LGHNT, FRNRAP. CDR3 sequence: CASGPGQAEIGSEQFF. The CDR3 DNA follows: TGTGCTAGTGGTCCCGGACAGGCGGAGATTGGAAGTGAGCAGTTCTTC.

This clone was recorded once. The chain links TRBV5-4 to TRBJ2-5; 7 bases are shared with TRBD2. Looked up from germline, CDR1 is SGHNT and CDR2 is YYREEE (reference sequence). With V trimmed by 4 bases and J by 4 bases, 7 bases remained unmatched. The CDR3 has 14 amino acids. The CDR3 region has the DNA TGTGCCAGCAGCCCGGATCGGGGGGTAGAGACCCAGTACTTC. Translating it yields CASSPDRGVETQYF.

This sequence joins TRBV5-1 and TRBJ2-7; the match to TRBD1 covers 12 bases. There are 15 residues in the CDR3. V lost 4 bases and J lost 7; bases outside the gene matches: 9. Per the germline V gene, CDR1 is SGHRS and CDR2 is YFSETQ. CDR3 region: CASSTTGTGGMEQYF. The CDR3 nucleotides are TGCGCCAGCAGCACGACCGGGACAGGGGGCATGGAGCAGTACTTC.

The CDR3 DNA follows: TGTGCCAGCAGTTCAGGGGTTTCGAGTCAGCCCCAGCATTTT. As protein: CASSSGVSSQPQHF. This chain links TRBV6-1 with TRBJ1-5; a weak D match, TRBD1 (6 bases). Germline CDR1 reads MNHNS; CDR2 reads SASEGT. Deletions cut 5 bases from V and 6 bases from J, with 14 bases between. This CDR3 comprises 14 residues.

CDR3 region: CASSGGLAGTDTQYF. The DNA of the CDR3 is TGTGCCAGCAGCGGGGGACTAGCGGGCACAGATACGCAGTATTTT. The V gene is TRBV5-4, the J gene TRBJ2-3; 11 bases are shared with TRBD2. Germline V gene sequence: CDR1 SGHNT, CDR2 YYREEE (reference sequence). V gave up 4 bases and J gave up 1 base; unmatched junction bases: 2. The CDR3 runs 15 residues.

CDR3 bases: TGTGCCAGCAGACCGCAGGGTGTGAACACTGAAGCTTTCTTT. It encodes CASRPQGVNTEAFF. V usage is TRBV28 and J usage is TRBJ1-1; perhaps TRBD1 as D (5 bases). This CDR3 has 14 residues. V was cut by 6 bases and J by 0 bases, with 11 bases left in between. Germline V gene sequence: CDR1 MDHEN, CDR2 SYDVKM.

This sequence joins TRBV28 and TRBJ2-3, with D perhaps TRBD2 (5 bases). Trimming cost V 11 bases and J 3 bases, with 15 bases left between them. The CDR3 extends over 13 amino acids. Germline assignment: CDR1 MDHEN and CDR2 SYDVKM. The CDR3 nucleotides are TGTGCCGGCGGGTTAGCGAGTACAGATACGCAGTATTTT. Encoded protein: CAGGLASTDTQYF.

As DNA, the CDR3 is TGTGCCAGCAGCGTTCTTCATGAGCAGTTCTTC. Protein sequence: CASSVLHEQFF. The J gene is TRBJ2-1, the V gene TRBV5-5; D unclear. The V end was cut by 4 bases, the J end by 8 bases, with 7 bases between. CDR3 length equals 11 residues. Germline V gene data show CDR1 as SGHKS and CDR2 as YYEKEE (reference sequence).

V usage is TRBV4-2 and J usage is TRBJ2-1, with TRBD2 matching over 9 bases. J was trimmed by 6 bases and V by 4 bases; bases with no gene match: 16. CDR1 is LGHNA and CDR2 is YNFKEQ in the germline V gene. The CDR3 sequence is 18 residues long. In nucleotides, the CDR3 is TGTGCCAGCAGCCCATCTGCTAGTCTGCGGGGGGGCCCCAATGAGCAGTTCTTC. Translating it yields CASSPSASLRGGPNEQFF.